The rows below give T cell receptor beta chains drawn from one sample of a study of read filtering for tumor transcriptome and immune sequencing. TCRdb reanalysed the reads using MiXCR and keeps one entry per CDR3 protein. The sample records roughly 130,000 distinct CDR3 sequences, roughly 13% being singletons. The sequencing input was a population of CD138-negative cells sorted from bone marrow. These receptors were collected from a donor over 35 with multiple myeloma. CDR3s include the opening cysteine and the closing phenylalanine or tryptophan. The D gene is left open where the match is weak. Rows may omit the clone size; those that give it use once, few, many or a size class.

clone size: many
D gene: NA
J gene: TRBJ1-2
V gene: TRBV5-1
CDR3 protein: CASSLDGAPGYTF
CDR3 DNA: TGCGCCAGCAGCTTGGATGGGGCCCCTGGCTACACCTTC

clone size: few
D gene: TRBD1
J gene: TRBJ1-1
V gene: TRBV20-1
CDR3 protein: CSAAGGGTEAFF
CDR3 DNA: TGCAGTGCAGCAGGGGGCGGTACTGAAGCTTTCTTT

clone size: many
D gene: NA
J gene: TRBJ2-7
V gene: TRBV20-1
CDR3 protein: CSARDGTYEQYF
CDR3 DNA: TGCAGTGCTAGAGATGGGACTTACGAGCAGTACTTC

clone size: many
D gene: TRBD2
J gene: TRBJ2-7
V gene: TRBV12-3/TRBV12-4
CDR3 protein: CASSKKREWDYEQYF
CDR3 DNA: TGTGCCAGCAGTAAAAAGCGGGAGTGGGACTACGAGCAGTACTTC

clone size: many
D gene: TRBD2
J gene: TRBJ2-1
V gene: TRBV9
CDR3 protein: CASSVTSGPSNEQFF
CDR3 DNA: TGTGCCAGCAGCGTAACTAGCGGACCCTCCAATGAGCAGTTCTTC

clone size: few
D gene: NA
J gene: TRBJ2-5
V gene: TRBV7-9
CDR3 protein: CASSLGVSGDGQETQYF
CDR3 DNA: TGTGCCAGCAGCTTAGGGGTTTCCGGGGACGGACAAGAGACCCAGTACTTC

clone size: many
D gene: NA
J gene: TRBJ1-1
V gene: TRBV11-2
CDR3 protein: CASSLEFGRRNTEAFF
CDR3 DNA: TGTGCCAGCAGCTTAGAGTTTGGGAGGCGGAACACTGAAGCTTTCTTT

clone size: many
D gene: NA
J gene: TRBJ1-1
V gene: TRBV5-1
CDR3 protein: CASSTGQNTEAFF
CDR3 DNA: TGCGCCAGCAGCACCGGGCAGAACACTGAAGCTTTCTTT

clone size: many
D gene: NA
J gene: TRBJ2-3
V gene: TRBV7-2
CDR3 protein: CASSDGATQYF
CDR3 DNA: TGTGCCAGCAGCGACGGGGCTACGCAGTATTTT

clone size: many
D gene: TRBD2
J gene: TRBJ2-3
V gene: TRBV14
CDR3 protein: CASSPLGLAGSTDTQYF
CDR3 DNA: TGTGCCAGCAGCCCCCTTGGACTAGCGGGTAGCACAGATACGCAGTATTTT

clone size: NA
D gene: NA
J gene: TRBJ2-3
V gene: TRBV18
CDR3 protein: CASSPAGHTDTQYF
CDR3 DNA: TGTGCCAGCTCACCAGCGGGGCACACAGATACGCAGTATTTT

clone size: many
D gene: NA
J gene: TRBJ2-5
V gene: TRBV28
CDR3 protein: CASRREGTETQYF
CDR3 DNA: TGTGCCAGCAGAAGAGAAGGGACAGAGACCCAGTACTTC

clone size: many
D gene: TRBD2
J gene: TRBJ2-5
V gene: TRBV7-8
CDR3 protein: CASSLRSGRAGETQYF
CDR3 DNA: TGTGCCAGCAGCTTACGGAGCGGGAGGGCCGGAGAGACCCAGTACTTC

clone size: NA
D gene: NA
J gene: TRBJ2-1
V gene: TRBV27
CDR3 protein: CASSFREYNEQFF
CDR3 DNA: TGTGCCAGCAGTTTCCGGGAATACAATGAGCAGTTCTTC

clone size: NA
D gene: NA
J gene: TRBJ1-5
V gene: TRBV11-1
CDR3 protein: CASSFFRGTDTQHF
CDR3 DNA: TGTGCCAGCAGCTTTTTTCGGGGCACAGATACGCAGCATTTT

clone size: many
D gene: NA
J gene: TRBJ2-3
V gene: TRBV9
CDR3 protein: CASSVVVDTDTQYF
CDR3 DNA: TGTGCCAGCAGCGTAGTAGTCGACACAGATACGCAGTATTTT

clone size: many
D gene: NA
J gene: TRBJ2-7
V gene: TRBV9
CDR3 protein: CASSTGANSYEQYF
CDR3 DNA: TGTGCCAGCTCGACTGGAGCCAACTCCTACGAGCAGTACTTC

clone size: many
D gene: TRBD1
J gene: TRBJ1-1
V gene: TRBV29-1
CDR3 protein: CSVGTGQGRGAFF
CDR3 DNA: TGCAGCGTTGGAACGGGACAGGGGCGGGGGGCTTTCTTT

clone size: many
D gene: NA
J gene: TRBJ2-1
V gene: TRBV19
CDR3 protein: CASSRTGTRGNEQFF
CDR3 DNA: TGTGCCAGTAGTAGGACGGGAACTAGGGGCAATGAGCAGTTCTTC

clone size: NA
D gene: NA
J gene: TRBJ1-1
V gene: TRBV12-3/TRBV12-4
CDR3 protein: CASSLEGWSTGAFF
CDR3 DNA: TGTGCCAGCAGTTTGGAGGGGTGGAGCACTGGAGCTTTCTTT

clone size: many
D gene: NA
J gene: TRBJ1-4
V gene: TRBV27
CDR3 protein: CASKKGPNEKLFF
CDR3 DNA: TGTGCCAGCAAAAAGGGACCGAATGAAAAACTGTTTTTT

clone size: few
D gene: NA
J gene: TRBJ2-2
V gene: TRBV29-1
CDR3 protein: CSVDTSTTGELFF
CDR3 DNA: TGCAGCGTTGATACATCAACCACCGGGGAGCTGTTTTTT

clone size: NA
D gene: TRBD1
J gene: TRBJ2-5
V gene: TRBV5-1
CDR3 protein: CASSPPGQVEETQYF
CDR3 DNA: TGCGCCAGCAGCCCACCGGGACAGGTGGAAGAGACCCAGTACTTC

clone size: NA
D gene: TRBD1
J gene: TRBJ2-2
V gene: TRBV19
CDR3 protein: CASSRTGFTGELFF
CDR3 DNA: TGTGCCAGTAGTCGGACAGGGTTCACCGGGGAGCTGTTTTTT

clone size: NA
D gene: NA
J gene: TRBJ1-3
V gene: TRBV5-1
CDR3 protein: CASSPSGTQASGNTIYF
CDR3 DNA: TGCGCCAGCAGCCCGTCCGGGACGCAAGCCTCTGGAAACACCATATATTTT

clone size: many
D gene: TRBD1
J gene: TRBJ2-1
V gene: TRBV11-2
CDR3 protein: CASSPPRTGGHEQFF
CDR3 DNA: TGTGCCAGCAGCCCTCCACGGACAGGCGGCCATGAGCAGTTCTTC

clone size: NA
D gene: NA
J gene: TRBJ1-2
V gene: TRBV7-2
CDR3 protein: CAGSPQTGDYGYTF
CDR3 DNA: TGTGCCGGCAGCCCCCAGACAGGTGACTATGGCTACACCTTC

clone size: many
D gene: TRBD1
J gene: TRBJ2-4
V gene: TRBV28
CDR3 protein: CASSFRGLGAKNIQYF
CDR3 DNA: TGTGCCAGCAGTTTCAGGGGGCTCGGTGCCAAAAACATTCAGTACTTC

clone size: many
D gene: TRBD1
J gene: TRBJ1-1
V gene: TRBV29-1
CDR3 protein: CSGTQGDNTEAFF
CDR3 DNA: TGCAGCGGTACACAGGGGGACAACACTGAAGCTTTCTTT

clone size: many
D gene: TRBD1
J gene: TRBJ1-5
V gene: TRBV6-5
CDR3 protein: CASSRGHSNQPQHF
CDR3 DNA: TGTGCCAGCAGTAGGGGGCATAGCAATCAGCCCCAGCATTTT

clone size: NA
D gene: NA
J gene: TRBJ2-1
V gene: TRBV29-1
CDR3 protein: CSVAPGGHNEQFF
CDR3 DNA: TGCAGCGTTGCACCAGGGGGGCACAATGAGCAGTTCTTC

clone size: NA
D gene: NA
J gene: TRBJ2-5
V gene: TRBV12-3/TRBV12-4
CDR3 protein: CASSLRDPPQTQYF
CDR3 DNA: TGTGCCAGCAGTTTAAGGGACCCGCCACAGACCCAGTACTTC